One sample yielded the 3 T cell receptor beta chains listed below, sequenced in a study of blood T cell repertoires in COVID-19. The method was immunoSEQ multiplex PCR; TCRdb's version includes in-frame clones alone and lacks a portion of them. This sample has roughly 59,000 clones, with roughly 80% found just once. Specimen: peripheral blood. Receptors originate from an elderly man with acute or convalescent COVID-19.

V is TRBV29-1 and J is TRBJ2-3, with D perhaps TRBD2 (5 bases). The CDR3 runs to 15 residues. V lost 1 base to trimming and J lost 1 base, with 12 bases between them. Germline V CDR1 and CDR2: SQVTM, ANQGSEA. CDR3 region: CSVEVRGDGTDTQYF. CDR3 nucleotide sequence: TGCAGCGTTGAAGTACGGGGTGATGGCACAGATACGCAGTATTTT.

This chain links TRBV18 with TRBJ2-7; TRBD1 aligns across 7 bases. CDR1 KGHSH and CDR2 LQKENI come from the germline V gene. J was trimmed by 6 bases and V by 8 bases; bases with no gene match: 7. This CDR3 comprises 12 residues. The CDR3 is CASAQGLGEQYF. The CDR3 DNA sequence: TGTGCCAGCGCACAGGGGCTAGGCGAGCAGTACTTC. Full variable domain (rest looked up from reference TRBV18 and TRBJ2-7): NAGVMQNPRHLVRRRGQEARLRCSPMKGHSHVYWYRQLPEEGLKFMVYLQKENIIDESGMPKERFSAEFPKEGPSILRIQQVVRGDSAAYFCASAQGLGEQYFGPGTRLTVT.

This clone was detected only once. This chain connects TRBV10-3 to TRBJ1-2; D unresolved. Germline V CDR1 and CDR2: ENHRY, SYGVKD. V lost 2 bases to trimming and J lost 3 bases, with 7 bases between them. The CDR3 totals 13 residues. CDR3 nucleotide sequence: TGTGCCATCAGTGAGGAGGCAGACTATGGCTACACCTTC. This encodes CAISEEADYGYTF.